This is a list of T cell receptor beta chains from one sample in a study of cytomegalovirus exposure and HLA in healthy donors. Sequenced by immunoSEQ multiplex PCR; TCRdb stores in-frame clones only, minus some. The profile covers just over 150,000 clones, with under 80% appearing a single time and roughly 2% taken by the ten largest. Material: PBMCs. The receptors derive from a female donor in good health and CMV-seronegative. Both conserved end residues are part of each CDR3. The D gene is left open where the match is weak. Part of the rows lack a size; the others show once, few, many or a class for expanded clones.

V	J	length	D	size	CDR3	DNA
TRBV19	TRBJ1-4	15	TRBD1	-	CASSSNRGGGEKLFF	TGTGCCAGTAGTAGTAACAGGGGAGGAGGTGAAAAACTGTTTTTT
TRBV27	TRBJ1-3	18	-	-	CASSLSRTSGYSGNTIYF	TGTGCCAGCAGTTTATCAAGGACTTCCGGCTACTCTGGAAACACCATATATTTT
TRBV27	TRBJ1-5	15	TRBD1	few	CASTPGTGGNQPQHF	TGTGCCAGCACCCCTGGTACAGGGGGTAATCAGCCCCAGCATTTT
TRBV7-9	TRBJ1-2	13	-	-	CASSLGAAYGHTF	TGTGCCAGCAGCTTAGGGGCCGCCTATGGCCACACCTTC
TRBV2	TRBJ1-2	13	TRBD1	-	CASSEGQGWIDTF	TGTGCCAGCAGCGAAGGACAGGGATGGATTGACACCTTC
TRBV6-5	TRBJ1-4	15	TRBD1	-	CASRTTGATNEKLFF	TGTGCCAGCAGGACCACAGGGGCAACTAATGAAAAACTGTTTTTT
TRBV5-6	TRBJ2-6	18	TRBD1	once	CASSARGTGYSGANVLTF	TGTGCCAGCAGCGCTAGAGGGACAGGGTACTCTGGGGCCAACGTCCTGACTTTC
TRBV10-3	TRBJ1-2	13	TRBD1	few	CAIRGQGKDGYTF	TGTGCCATCAGGGGACAGGGAAAGGATGGCTACACCTTC
TRBV5-4	TRBJ1-1	13	TRBD1	-	CASSWDREREAFF	TGTGCCAGCAGCTGGGACAGGGAGCGCGAAGCTTTCTTT
TRBV15	TRBJ1-2	14	-	-	CATSRFGANYGYTF	TGTGCCACCAGCAGATTTGGAGCGAACTATGGCTACACCTTC
TRBV5-4	TRBJ2-1	14	-	-	CASSLEQGTDEQFF	TGTGCCAGCAGCTTGGAGCAGGGAACCGATGAGCAGTTCTTC
TRBV5-4	TRBJ2-3	16	TRBD2	-	CASSTGTSGRTDTQYF	TGTGCCAGCAGCACTGGGACTAGCGGGAGGACAGATACGCAGTATTTT
TRBV11-2	TRBJ2-1	19	-	-	CASSLRYLDRDTSYNEQFF	TGTGCCAGCAGCCTTAGATACCTGGATCGGGACACCTCCTACAATGAGCAGTTCTTC
TRBV7-2	TRBJ1-1	16	TRBD1	-	CASSFTSTGGNTEAFF	TGTGCCAGCAGCTTCACCTCGACAGGGGGGAACACTGAAGCTTTCTTT
TRBV7-3	TRBJ2-7	16	TRBD2	-	CASSLTGTSASGEQYF	TGTGCCAGCAGCTTAACCGGGACTAGCGCGTCTGGGGAGCAGTACTTC
TRBV11-2	TRBJ2-7	15	-	few	CASSLFPGRGYEQYF	TGTGCCAGCAGCTTGTTTCCCGGACGAGGGTACGAGCAGTACTTC
TRBV5-1	TRBJ2-3	16	TRBD2	-	CASSFGGRGSTDTQYF	TGCGCCAGCAGCTTTGGCGGGAGGGGAAGCACAGATACGCAGTATTTT
TRBV5-4	TRBJ2-1	17	TRBD2	once	CASSLALGASGDGEQFF	TGTGCCAGCAGCTTGGCCTTGGGGGCTAGCGGGGACGGGGAGCAGTTCTTC
TRBV25-1	TRBJ2-6	17	-	-	CASSTLAGLTGANVLTF	TGTGCCAGCAGTACCCTAGCAGGTTTGACTGGGGCCAACGTCCTGACTTTC
TRBV19	TRBJ1-1	13	-	few	CASSPQMNTEAFF	TGTGCCAGTAGTCCACAAATGAACACTGAAGCTTTCTTT
TRBV7-8	TRBJ2-7	16	-	-	CASSFRRGTGSYEQYF	TGTGCCAGCAGCTTCAGAAGGGGGACGGGCTCCTACGAGCAGTACTTC
TRBV4-1	TRBJ1-3	18	-	-	CASSQGLGPLRSGNTIYF	TGCGCCAGCAGCCAAGGGTTGGGCCCTCTCCGCTCTGGAAACACCATATATTTT
TRBV5-1	TRBJ1-3	16	-	-	CASSGGGTASGNTIYF	TGCGCCAGCAGCGGGGGAGGCACGGCCTCTGGAAACACCATATATTTT
TRBV9	TRBJ1-6	14	-	-	CASSVRGGNSPLHF	TGTGCCAGCAGCGTAAGAGGGGGTAATTCACCCCTCCACTTT
TRBV27	TRBJ1-5	16	TRBD1	-	CASSLGTGSGNQPQHF	TGTGCCAGCAGTTTAGGGACAGGCTCCGGCAATCAGCCCCAGCATTTT
TRBV21-1	TRBJ1-2	16	-	-	CAILSTRTGGNYGYTF	TGTGCCATCCTATCTACGAGGACAGGGGGGAACTATGGCTACACCTTC
TRBV27	TRBJ1-2	15	TRBD1	-	CASSSPGQGDYGYTF	TGTGCCAGCAGTTCACCGGGACAGGGCGACTATGGCTACACCTTC
TRBV12-5	TRBJ1-1	15	-	-	CASGLNEGGGTEAFF	TGTGCTAGTGGTTTGAACGAAGGGGGGGGAACTGAAGCTTTCTTT
TRBV5-1	TRBJ1-2	14	TRBD1	-	CASSLGDRVFGYTF	TGCGCCAGCAGCTTGGGGGACAGGGTCTTTGGCTACACCTTC
TRBV5-4	TRBJ2-7	18	TRBD2	-	CASSSRTSGTGVGDEQYF	TGTGCCAGCAGCTCGAGGACTAGCGGGACGGGGGTAGGAGACGAGCAGTACTTC
TRBV5-1	TRBJ2-3	16	TRBD1	-	CASSLGQGAATDTQYF	TGCGCCAGCAGCTTGGGACAGGGGGCTGCCACAGATACGCAGTATTTT
TRBV5-5	TRBJ1-1	13	-	-	CASSWDLNSQAFF	TGTGCCAGCAGCTGGGACTTAAACTCTCAGGCTTTCTTT
TRBV2	TRBJ2-5	15	TRBD2	-	CASSETSGGRGTQYF	TGTGCCAGCAGTGAAACTAGCGGAGGCCGGGGGACCCAGTACTTC
TRBV5-4	TRBJ2-1	16	TRBD2	-	CASSSATSGGLREQFF	TGTGCCAGCAGCTCGGCGACTAGCGGGGGCTTGAGAGAGCAGTTCTTC
TRBV6-5	TRBJ1-6	13	-	-	CASSYAGNSPLHF	TGTGCCAGCAGTTACGCGGGGAATTCACCCCTCCACTTT
TRBV6-5	TRBJ1-1	15	-	many	CASSPRTVRNTEAFF	TGTGCCAGCAGTCCGCGGACAGTTCGGAACACTGAAGCTTTCTTT
TRBV6-5	TRBJ2-7	15	TRBD1	-	CASSYRDRGLFEQYF	TGTGCCAGCAGTTACCGGGACAGGGGTTTATTTGAGCAGTACTTC
TRBV6-5	TRBJ2-7	13	TRBD1	-	CASRDRGHYEQYF	TGTGCCAGCAGGGACAGGGGGCACTACGAGCAGTACTTC
TRBV11-2	TRBJ2-7	13	TRBD1	-	CASSFTGVREQYF	TGTGCCAGCAGCTTTACAGGGGTTAGGGAGCAGTACTTC
TRBV27	TRBJ1-2	14	TRBD1	-	CASRLTGQGEGYTF	TGTGCCAGCAGACTTACGGGACAGGGAGAGGGCTACACCTTC
TRBV6-6	TRBJ2-3	14	TRBD1	-	CASSYSTGSDTQYF	TGTGCCAGCAGTTACTCGACAGGGTCAGATACGCAGTATTTT
TRBV6-1	TRBJ1-5	15	-	-	CASSASFYSNQPQHF	TGTGCCAGCAGTGCGAGTTTTTATAGCAATCAGCCCCAGCATTTT
TRBV7-2	TRBJ2-2	14	-	-	CASSLAQAPGELFF	TGTGCCAGCAGCTTAGCGCAAGCCCCCGGGGAGCTGTTTTTT
TRBV30	TRBJ2-4	17	TRBD1	-	CAWSVRFQGAAKNIQYF	TGTGCCTGGAGTGTCAGGTTTCAGGGGGCAGCCAAAAACATTCAGTACTTC
TRBV5-1	TRBJ2-3	14	-	-	CASSPPTGTDTQYF	TGCGCCAGCAGCCCACCTACAGGGACGGATACGCAGTATTTT
TRBV10-3	TRBJ2-5	12	-	few	CAISESGETQYF	TGTGCCATCAGTGAGTCCGGGGAGACCCAGTACTTC
TRBV19	TRBJ2-1	15	-	-	CASSIAGSGYNEQFF	TGTGCCAGTAGTATAGCCGGGTCCGGGTACAATGAGCAGTTCTTC
TRBV5-1	TRBJ2-5	14	TRBD1	-	CASSFRDRLETQYF	TGCGCCAGCAGCTTCCGGGACAGGTTGGAGACCCAGTACTTC
TRBV7-7	TRBJ2-7	15	TRBD2	-	CASSPQSGRAGEQYF	TGTGCCAGCAGCCCCCAGAGCGGGAGGGCCGGCGAGCAGTACTTC
TRBV27	TRBJ1-2	12	-	-	CASSLKGYGYTF	TGTGCCAGCAGTTTAAAGGGGTATGGCTACACCTTC
TRBV5-6	TRBJ2-2	14	-	-	CASSPGSSTGELFF	TGTGCCAGCAGTCCGGGTTCGAGCACCGGGGAGCTGTTTTTT